What follows describes a single T cell receptor (beta chain). The source of the sample is a study of blood T cell repertoires in COVID-19. Study overall: The United States, Italy and Spain were the sources of the acute and convalescent COVID-19 samples. In each case, the material was cDNA or gDNA derived from T cells, B-cell-depleted T cells, or PBMCs.

Per the original data handling: Researchers report that nucleated cell counts were estimated from reference gene primer amplification. TCRdb's copy holds only in-frame clones and misses some; the assay was immunoSEQ multiplex PCR. V, J and clone size reflect that table, while D and trimming were determined from the DNA. This table holds fewer than 300,000 clones, 82% found once. The germline V gene encodes CDR1 SGHRS and CDR2 YFSETQ. Trimming at V came to 7 bases and at J to 3 bases, leaving 11 bases not matched to a gene. This CDR3 spans 15 amino acids. The chain employs TRBV5-1 and TRBJ2-7; 9 nucleotides line up with TRBD2. The specimen sequenced was peripheral blood. The TCR originated in a young woman with acute or convalescent COVID-19. CDR3 residues: CASRLGVAGVYEQYF. The CDR3 DNA sequence: TGCGCCAGCCGCCTAGGGGTAGCGGGAGTCTACGAGCAGTACTTC.